The present entry profiles one T cell receptor beta chain with its context. CDR1 and CDR2 (germline): DFQATT, SNEGSKA (reference sequence). There are 12 residues in the CDR3. The V gene lost 3 bases and the J gene lost 8 bases, with 13 bases spanning the gap. This sample is part of a study of brain T cells in children with intractable seizures. Profiling relied on immunoSEQ multiplex PCR, and the TCRdb table lists in-frame clones only, not all of them. The table has under 150,000 clones, roughly 94% seen once. The chain combines TRBV20-1 with TRBJ1-2; D remains ambiguous. This TCR came from a boy under two years old with hemimegalencephaly and intractable seizures. Source: peripheral blood, taken at surgery. The CDR3 nucleotides read TGCAGTGCTAGTTGGGAATACGGGGGCTACACCTTC. It codes for CSASWEYGGYTF.